The 14 T cell receptor beta chains presented below share a single source sample, sequenced in a study of T cell repertoires in ileal Crohn's disease. Time point of the sample: neoterminal ileum biopsy at postoperative endoscopy, about 6 months after surgery. Some clones are missing from TCRdb's copy, which holds only in-frame ones; the method was immunoSEQ multiplex PCR. The table records around 7,300 clones, 60% to 75% of them present only once. Sequencing used ileal tissue. These receptors all stem from an adult with Crohn's disease.

This clone was detected only a few times. The chain employs TRBV5-4 and TRBJ2-3; TRBD2 matches at 8 bases. The CDR3 sequence is 15 residues long. Germline trimming cut 3 bases from V and 6 bases from J; bases unmatched to any gene: 9. The germline gives CDR1 SGHNT, CDR2 YYREEE (reference sequence). The CDR3 nucleotides read TGTGCCAGCAGCTCCCCGGGACTAGTGACGGATACGCAGTATTTT. Translating it yields CASSSPGLVTDTQYF.

J is TRBJ2-1 and V is TRBV11-2; 11 bases agree with TRBD2. The germline V gene encodes CDR1 SGHAT and CDR2 FQNNGV. Losses at the gene ends were 0 bases for V and 7 bases for J; bases not matched to a gene: 5. The CDR3 spans 16 residues. For the CDR3, the DNA is TGTGCCAGCAGCTTAGAACTAGCGGGGGTATCGAATGAGCAGTTCTTC. Translating it yields CASSLELAGVSNEQFF.

V is TRBV5-4 and J is TRBJ2-1; the D gene is possibly TRBD2 (7 bases). There are 14 residues in the CDR3. V lost 2 bases to trimming and J lost 5 bases, with 11 bases between them. The germline gives CDR1 SGHNT, CDR2 YYREEE (reference sequence). As DNA, the CDR3 is TGTGCCAGCAGCTTACGGGGGGCTGACAATGAGCAGTTCTTC. Translated, it gives CASSLRGADNEQFF. The variable domain in full, with the rest retrieved from reference TRBV5-4 and TRBJ2-1, is ETGVTQSPTHLIKTRGQQVTLRCSSQSGHNTVSWYQQALGQGPQFIFQYYREEENGRGNFPPRFSGLQFPNYSSELNVNALELDDSALYLCASSLRGADNEQFFGPGTRLTVL.

By frequency in the sample, this clone is medium-sized. The rearrangement uses TRBV7-2 and TRBJ1-5; D is perhaps TRBD1 (6 bases). The germline V and J ends were trimmed by 1 base and 2 bases, with 9 bases remaining between them. CDR1 is SGHTA, CDR2 FQGNSA, per germline. The length of the CDR3 is 15 residues. The CDR3 DNA reads TGTGCCAGCAGCTTAGGTCCAGGGGGCAATCAGCCCCAGCATTTT. Protein: CASSLGPGGNQPQHF. Combining the CDR3 with reference TRBV7-2 and TRBJ1-5 gives the whole variable domain GAGVSQSPSNKVTEKGKDVELRCDPISGHTALYWYRQSLGQGLEFLIYFQGNSAPDKSGLPSDRFSAERTGGSVSTLTIQRTQQEDSAVYLCASSLGPGGNQPQHFGDGTRLSIL.

This clone was counted only a few times. The chain employs TRBV15 and TRBJ2-1; 8 bases agree with TRBD2. CDR1 LNHNV and CDR2 YYDKDF come from the germline V gene (reference sequence). The CDR3 sequence is 17 residues long. The trim removed 0 bases at V and 4 bases at J, leaving 8 bases unmatched. CDR3 coding DNA: TGTGCCACCAGCAGAGATCTGGTTCTAGCGGGTTACAATGAGCAGTTCTTC. Encoded protein: CATSRDLVLAGYNEQFF.

This chain connects TRBV30 to TRBJ2-6; no clear D gene. This CDR3 comprises 14 residues. V was pared by 4 bases and J by 0 bases, with 7 bases between. Germline V gene data show CDR1 as GTSNPN and CDR2 as SVGIG (reference sequence). The DNA of the CDR3 is TGTGCCTGGACAATCCCCTCTGGGGCCAACGTCCTGACTTTC. It yields the protein CAWTIPSGANVLTF.

The rearrangement links TRBV30 to TRBJ2-1; the D gene is possibly TRBD2 (5 bases). The CDR3 has 14 residues. V was pared by 2 bases and J by 0 bases, with 8 bases between. Germline V gene lookup returns CDR1 GTSNPN and CDR2 SVGIG (reference sequence). CDR3 nucleotide sequence: TGTGCCTGGAGTAGAGGGAGCTCCTACAATGAGCAGTTCTTC. Protein: CAWSRGSSYNEQFF.

The chain couples TRBV7-9 to TRBJ2-5, with D hard to call. V lost 5 bases and J 4 bases, leaving 11 bases between the germline ends. Germline assignment: CDR1 SEHNR and CDR2 FQNEAQ (reference sequence). CDR3 length: 13 amino acids. CDR3 bases: TGTGCCAGCAGCCTAGGTCCGGGAGAGACCCAGTACTTC. Amino acid sequence: CASSLGPGETQYF.

V and J are TRBV2 and TRBJ2-7; 7 bases are a match to TRBD1. The CDR3 contains 13 residues. The V gene's germline CDR1 is SNHLY and CDR2 FYNNEI. V gave up 7 bases and J gave up 3 bases; unmatched junction bases: 6. CDR3 sequence reads: CASKVRGSYEQYF. The CDR3 bases are TGTGCCAGCAAAGTCAGGGGGAGCTACGAGCAGTACTTC.

This clone was picked up a small number of times. V gene TRBV7-9 combines with J gene TRBJ2-2; TRBD2 aligns across 14 bases. Per the germline V gene, CDR1 is SEHNR and CDR2 is FQNEAQ (reference sequence). V lost 8 bases, J lost 4 bases, and 3 bases stayed unmatched. The CDR3 has 15 residues. The CDR3 DNA sequence: TGTGCCAGCCGGGGGACTAGCGGGGGCACCGGGGAGCTGTTTTTT. As protein: CASRGTSGGTGELFF.

The chain uses TRBV14 and TRBJ2-5, with D unresolved. The germline V and J ends were trimmed by 4 bases and 3 bases, with 15 bases remaining between them. In germline, CDR1 is SGHDN, CDR2 FVKESK. CDR3 length equals 15 residues. CDR3 region: CASSLTPMTKETQYF. DNA of the CDR3: TGTGCCAGCAGCCTGACTCCGATGACCAAAGAGACCCAGTACTTC.

The chain links TRBV5-3 to TRBJ1-5; a weak D match, TRBD1 (6 bases). TRBV5-3 is an open reading frame whose function is uncertain. This CDR3 spans 13 amino acids. CDR3 DNA: TGTGCGGGAGGGGGGAGGACCAATCAGCCCCAGCATTTT. This codes for CAGGGRTNQPQHF.

The sample holds one count of this clone. V is TRBV7-9 and J is TRBJ2-1; 8 positions agree with TRBD2. The CDR3 loop spans 14 amino acids. Germline V gene data show CDR1 as SEHNR and CDR2 as FQNEAQ (reference sequence). Trimming took 6 bases from V and 5 from J; bases not matched to a gene: 6. CDR3 sequence (DNA): TGTGCCAGCAGTGGACTAGCCGATCACAATGAGCAGTTCTTC. This encodes CASSGLADHNEQFF.

This chain connects TRBV28 to TRBJ1-2; 9 bases match TRBD1. Trimming took 2 bases from V and 8 from J; bases not matched to a gene: 3. CDR3 length: 13 amino acids. The germline V gene encodes CDR1 MDHEN and CDR2 SYDVKM. The CDR3 is CASSLGQGWGYTF. The CDR3 DNA reads as TGTGCCAGCAGTTTAGGACAGGGGTGGGGCTACACCTTC.